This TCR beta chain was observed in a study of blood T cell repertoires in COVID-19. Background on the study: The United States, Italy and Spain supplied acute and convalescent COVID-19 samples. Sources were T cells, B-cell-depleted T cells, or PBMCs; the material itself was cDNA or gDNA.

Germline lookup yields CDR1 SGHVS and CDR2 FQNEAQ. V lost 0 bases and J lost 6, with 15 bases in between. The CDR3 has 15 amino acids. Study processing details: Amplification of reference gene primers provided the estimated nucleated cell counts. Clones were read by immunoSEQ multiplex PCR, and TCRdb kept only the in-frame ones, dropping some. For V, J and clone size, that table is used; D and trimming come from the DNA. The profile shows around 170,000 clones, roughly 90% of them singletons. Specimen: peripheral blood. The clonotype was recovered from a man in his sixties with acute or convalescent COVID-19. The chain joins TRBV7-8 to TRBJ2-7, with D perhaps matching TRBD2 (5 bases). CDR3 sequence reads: CASSLAGGPLSEQYF. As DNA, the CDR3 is TGTGCCAGCAGCTTAGCGGGCGGGCCCCTATCCGAGCAGTACTTC.